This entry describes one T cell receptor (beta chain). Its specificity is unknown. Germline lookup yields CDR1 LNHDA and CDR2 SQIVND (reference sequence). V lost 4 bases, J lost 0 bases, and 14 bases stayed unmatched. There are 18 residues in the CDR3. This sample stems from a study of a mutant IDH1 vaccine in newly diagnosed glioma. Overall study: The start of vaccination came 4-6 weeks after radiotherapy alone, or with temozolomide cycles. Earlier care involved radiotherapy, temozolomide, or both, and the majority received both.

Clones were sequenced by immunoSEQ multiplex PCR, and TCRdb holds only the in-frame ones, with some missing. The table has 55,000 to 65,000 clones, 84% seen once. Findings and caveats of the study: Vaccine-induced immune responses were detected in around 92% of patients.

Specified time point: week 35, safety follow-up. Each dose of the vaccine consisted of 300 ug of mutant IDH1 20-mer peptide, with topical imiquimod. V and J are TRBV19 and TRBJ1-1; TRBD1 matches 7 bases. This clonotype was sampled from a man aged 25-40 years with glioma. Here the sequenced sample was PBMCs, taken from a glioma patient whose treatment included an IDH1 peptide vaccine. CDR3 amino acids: CASSRRQGVSRLNTEAFF. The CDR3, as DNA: TGTGCCAGTAGTAGGAGGCAGGGGGTTTCCCGGCTGAACACTGAAGCTTTCTTT.